Presented here are 19 T cell receptor beta chains from one specimen sequenced in a study of CD8 T cells in Susac syndrome. An input of about 0.5 to 1 ug of RNA was subjected to reverse transcription using random hexamers. TCRdb passed the immunoSEQ multiplex PCR reads through MiXCR, listing each CDR3 protein once. Of 150,000 to 160,000 distinct CDR3 sequences listed, around 96% are singletons. Sequencing was done on a sample of CD4+ T cells from PBMCs. These receptors were taken from a human donor with Susac syndrome.

The chain joins TRBV29-1 to TRBJ2-3; D call uncertain. CDR3 length: 18 residues. Germline V gene sequence: CDR1 SQVTM, CDR2 ANQGSEA. Trimming left V 3 bases short and J 2 bases short, with 24 bases between. CDR3 DNA: TGCAGCGTTGATGATCTTCAATTAGGACGGTGGTACACAGATACGCAGTATTTT. This encodes CSVDDLQLGRWYTDTQYF.

The chain combines TRBV12-3 or TRBV12-4 with TRBJ1-3, with TRBD1 matching 9 bases. Trimming cost V 5 bases and J 4 bases; bases outside gene matches: 6. The CDR3 sequence is 15 residues long. The CDR3: CASSPGTGSGNTIYF. The CDR3 DNA follows: TGTGCCAGCAGTCCCGGGACAGGGAGCGGAAACACCATATATTTT.

The chain carries TRBV11-3 and TRBJ2-3, with D possibly being TRBD1 (5 bases). The V and J ends lost 5 bases and 6 bases respectively, with 15 bases between them. Germline V gene data show CDR1 as SGHNT and CDR2 as YENEEA. The CDR3 totals 14 residues. CDR3 sequence: CASSRSGPGDTQYF. CDR3 nucleotide sequence: TGTGCCAGCAGCCGCTCAGGGCCCGGGGATACGCAGTATTTT.

The chain carries TRBV29-1 and TRBJ2-5, with 11 bases that match TRBD2. With V trimmed by 3 bases and J by 2 bases, 2 bases remained unmatched. Germline V gene data show CDR1 as SQVTM and CDR2 as ANQGSEA. This CDR3 is built from 14 residues. The chain's CDR3 is CSVDLAGGQETQYF. The CDR3 coding sequence is TGCAGCGTTGACCTAGCGGGGGGACAAGAGACCCAGTACTTC.

V usage is TRBV15 and J usage is TRBJ1-6; D uncertain. Per the germline V gene, CDR1 is LNHNV and CDR2 is YYDKDF (reference sequence). This CDR3 has 15 amino acids. Trimming took 0 bases from V and 8 from J, leaving 11 bases between them. CDR3 nucleotide sequence: TGTGCCACCAGCAGAGAAGACTTTCTGGATTCACCCCTCCACTTT. Protein: CATSREDFLDSPLHF.

The chain carries TRBV20-1 and TRBJ1-2; a possible D gene is TRBD1 (6 bases). CDR3 length equals 14 residues. Per germline, CDR1 DFQATT and CDR2 SNEGSKA (reference sequence). The V end was cut by 0 bases, the J end by 4 bases, with 12 bases between. CDR3 DNA sequence: TGCAGTGCTAGAGAAATCCGGGACACCTATGGCTACACCTTC. Translation gives CSAREIRDTYGYTF.

This clonotype occurred once. The CDR3, as DNA: TGCGCCAGCAGCTCAAGGGACAGCCGAGAGACCCAGTACTTC. This codes for CASSSRDSRETQYF. The chain uses TRBV5-1 and TRBJ2-5; the match to TRBD1 covers 7 bases. CDR1 SGHRS and CDR2 YFSETQ come from the germline V gene. This CDR3 is built from 14 residues. J was trimmed by 4 bases and V by 3 bases; bases with no gene match: 6.

The rearrangement links TRBV20-1 to TRBJ1-5; D gene ambiguous. The germline V gene has CDR1 DFQATT and CDR2 SNEGSKA (reference sequence). Trimming left V 4 bases short and J 5 bases short, with 18 bases between. CDR3 length: 15 residues. CDR3 DNA sequence: TGCAGTGCTACCAGGACTCCCCTTTCGGATCAGCCCCAGCATTTT. This sequence encodes CSATRTPLSDQPQHF.

The chain's CDR3 is CASSPRTGRNNEKLFF. The CDR3 bases are TGTGCCAGCAGTCCGCGGACAGGACGGAATAATGAAAAACTGTTTTTT. This chain connects TRBV27 to TRBJ1-4; the match to TRBD1 covers 7 bases. The CDR3 covers 16 residues. Germline V gene lookup returns CDR1 MNHEY and CDR2 SMNVEV (reference sequence). After removal of 5 bases from V and 4 bases from J, the junction contained 10 bases not matched to a gene. Looking up the rest from reference TRBV27 and TRBJ1-4 gives the full variable domain: EAQVTQNPRYLITVTGKKLTVTCSQNMNHEYMSWYRQDPGLGLRQIYYSMNVEVTDKGDVPEGYKVSRKEKRNFPLILESPSPNQTSLYFCASSPRTGRNNEKLFFGSGTQLSVL.

The chain couples TRBV3-1 to TRBJ1-1; D uncertain. The CDR3 runs to 12 residues. Germline CDR1 is LGHDT and CDR2 is YNNKEL (reference sequence). Trimming removed 1 base at V and 4 bases at J, with 4 bases between. The CDR3 DNA follows: TGTGCCAGCAGCCAAGTTGGCACTGAAGCTTTCTTT. Residues: CASSQVGTEAFF. The variable domain in full, completed from reference TRBV3-1 and TRBJ1-1, reads DTAVSQTPKYLVTQMGNDKSIKCEQNLGHDTMYWYKQDSKKFLKIMFSYNNKELIINETVPNRFSPKSPDKAHLNLHINSLELGDSAVYFCASSQVGTEAFFGQGTRLTVV.

The table lists this clonotype with a few counts. The V call is TRBV3-1, the J call TRBJ1-6; TRBD1 matches 9 bases. The CDR3 consists of 14 residues. V was clipped by 3 bases and J by 6 bases; unmatched bases: 0. Per the germline V gene, CDR1 is LGHDT and CDR2 is YNNKEL (reference sequence). In DNA, the CDR3 is TGTGCCAGCAGCCAGGGACAGGGTAATTCACCCCTCCACTTT. This codes for CASSQGQGNSPLHF. Together with reference TRBV3-1 and TRBJ1-6, the CDR3 gives the full variable domain: DTAVSQTPKYLVTQMGNDKSIKCEQNLGHDTMYWYKQDSKKFLKIMFSYNNKELIINETVPNRFSPKSPDKAHLNLHINSLELGDSAVYFCASSQGQGNSPLHFGNGTRLTVT.

The V call is TRBV6-2 or TRBV6-3, the J call TRBJ2-2, with D unresolved. Deletions cut 2 bases from V and 7 bases from J, with 5 bases between. Per germline, CDR1 MNHEY and CDR2 SVGEGT. CDR3 length: 12 amino acids. The DNA of the CDR3 is TGTGCCAGCAGTTACCCGGACGGGGAGCTGTTTTTT. The encoded protein is CASSYPDGELFF.

CDR3 coding DNA: TGTGCCAGCAGCCGCGGACAGGACAACGAGCAGTACTTC. Protein sequence: CASSRGQDNEQYF. The chain joins TRBV7-9 to TRBJ2-7, with 7 nucleotides matching TRBD1. Trimming cost V 5 bases and J 5 bases; bases outside gene matches: 6. This CDR3 comprises 13 residues. In germline, CDR1 is SEHNR, CDR2 FQNEAQ (reference sequence).

This chain links TRBV2 with TRBJ2-1; D gene unclear. The CDR3 length is 16 residues. Germline V gene sequence: CDR1 SNHLY, CDR2 FYNNEI. Trimming removed 5 bases at V and 1 base at J, with 15 bases between. CDR3 loop: CASSSRLAQSYNEQFF. The DNA for the CDR3 is TGTGCCAGCAGTTCCCGACTGGCCCAGTCCTACAATGAGCAGTTCTTC.

J is TRBJ2-1 and V is TRBV7-3, with D perhaps TRBD2 (5 bases). The V end lost 3 bases, the J end lost 0 bases, and 9 bases lay between the germline ends. CDR3 length equals 15 residues. Germline CDR1 reads SGHTA; CDR2 reads FQGTGA. The CDR3 sequence: CASSFLASSYNEQFF. The DNA of the CDR3 is TGTGCCAGCAGCTTTCTAGCTAGCTCCTACAATGAGCAGTTCTTC.

This rearrangement joins TRBV27 to TRBJ1-6, with TRBD1 matching over 8 bases. The CDR3 sequence is 17 residues long. Per germline, CDR1 MNHEY and CDR2 SMNVEV (reference sequence). Trimming at V came to 6 bases and at J to 6 bases, leaving 13 bases not matched to a gene. The CDR3 region is CASRRFPRQGSNSPLHF. Written as DNA, the CDR3 is TGTGCCAGCAGGCGGTTCCCCAGACAGGGGAGTAATTCACCCCTCCACTTT.

V usage is TRBV19 and J usage is TRBJ2-1, with 9 bases aligning to TRBD2. V gave up 7 bases and J gave up 3 bases; unmatched junction bases: 1. The CDR3 runs to 13 residues. Germline V lookup: CDR1 LNHDA, CDR2 SQIVND (reference sequence). CDR3 in amino acids: CASTTSGYNEQFF. CDR3 coding DNA: TGTGCCAGTACGACTAGCGGCTACAATGAGCAGTTCTTC.

The V gene is TRBV20-1, the J gene TRBJ2-5; possibly TRBD2 for D (6 bases). The germline V gene encodes CDR1 DFQATT and CDR2 SNEGSKA (reference sequence). The ends were cut back, 3 bases at V and 0 bases at J, with 8 bases in the middle. This CDR3 has 13 amino acids. The CDR3 loop reads CSASRDYQETQYF. DNA for the CDR3: TGCAGTGCTAGCCGGGACTACCAAGAGACCCAGTACTTC.

The V and J genes are TRBV25-1 and TRBJ1-5; maybe TRBD1 (5 bases). V lost 8 bases and J lost 4, with 9 bases in between. The CDR3 loop spans 12 amino acids. CDR1 is MGHDK, CDR2 SYGVNS, per germline. The CDR3 DNA is TGTGCCAGCCCGGGACTTAATCAGCCCCAGCATTTT. This gives the protein CASPGLNQPQHF.